A selection of T cell receptor beta chains follows, all from one sample in a study of control samples from healthy donors and cancer patients. Assay used: immunoSEQ multiplex PCR; TCRdb lists only in-frame clones, some missing. The table includes around 120,000 clones, more than 85% detected once. Sequenced sample: blood. Receptors were obtained from a woman younger than 35 in good health. Both conserved end residues are part of each CDR3. A D gene is named only where the DNA matches it firmly. Expanded clones are given a class, and other clones once, few, many or no size at all.

J gene: TRBJ1-2; clone size: .; V gene: TRBV27; D gene: TRBD1; CDR3 protein: CASSVRSKDRAHGYTF; CDR3 DNA: TGTGCCAGCAGCGTGAGATCTAAAGACAGGGCGCATGGCTACACCTTC
J gene: TRBJ2-7; clone size: .; V gene: TRBV11-2; D gene: TRBD1; CDR3 protein: CASSSRDSITYEQYF; CDR3 DNA: TGTGCCAGCAGCTCCCGGGACAGTATTACCTACGAGCAGTACTTC
J gene: TRBJ2-2; clone size: .; V gene: TRBV28; D gene: TRBD1; CDR3 protein: CASSLDRVGTGELFF; CDR3 DNA: TGTGCCAGCAGTTTGGACAGGGTGGGAACCGGGGAGCTGTTTTTT
J gene: TRBJ2-2; clone size: .; V gene: TRBV6-2/TRBV6-3; D gene: .; CDR3 protein: CASSYWGPSTNTGELFF; CDR3 DNA: TGTGCCAGCAGCTACTGGGGCCCAAGTACGAACACCGGGGAGCTGTTTTTT
J gene: TRBJ2-1; clone size: .; V gene: TRBV24-1; D gene: TRBD1; CDR3 protein: CATSDFGTVTSEQFF; CDR3 DNA: TGTGCCACCAGTGATTTTGGGACAGTTACAAGTGAGCAGTTCTTC
J gene: TRBJ1-1; clone size: once; V gene: TRBV2; D gene: .; CDR3 protein: CASSGEVTEAFF; CDR3 DNA: TGTGCCAGCAGTGGGGAGGTTACTGAAGCTTTCTTT
J gene: TRBJ2-2; clone size: .; V gene: TRBV19; D gene: TRBD1; CDR3 protein: CASSMGDRVTGELFF; CDR3 DNA: TGTGCCAGTAGTATGGGGGACAGGGTTACCGGGGAGCTGTTTTTT
J gene: TRBJ2-7; clone size: .; V gene: TRBV10-3; D gene: TRBD1; CDR3 protein: CAISPGQGAYEQYF; CDR3 DNA: TGTGCCATCAGCCCGGGACAGGGAGCCTACGAGCAGTACTTC
J gene: TRBJ1-1; clone size: .; V gene: TRBV18; D gene: TRBD1; CDR3 protein: CASSLRTGRGGTEAFF; CDR3 DNA: TGTGCCAGCTCACTCAGGACAGGGCGCGGGGGCACTGAAGCTTTCTTT
J gene: TRBJ1-1; clone size: once; V gene: TRBV4-2; D gene: .; CDR3 protein: CASSQGGEWGTEAFF; CDR3 DNA: TGTGCCAGCAGCCAAGGGGGGGAATGGGGCACTGAAGCTTTCTTT
J gene: TRBJ2-2; clone size: .; V gene: TRBV18; D gene: TRBD2; CDR3 protein: CASSPRLASNTGELFF; CDR3 DNA: TGTGCCAGCTCACCGAGACTAGCCTCGAACACCGGGGAGCTGTTTTTT
J gene: TRBJ1-1; clone size: .; V gene: TRBV28; D gene: .; CDR3 protein: CASSWAWGAMVTEAFF; CDR3 DNA: TGTGCCAGCAGTTGGGCTTGGGGGGCTATGGTCACTGAAGCTTTCTTT
J gene: TRBJ2-3; clone size: .; V gene: TRBV24-1; D gene: .; CDR3 protein: CATSDPSRVNTDTQYF; CDR3 DNA: TGTGCCACCAGTGATCCCAGCAGGGTTAACACAGATACGCAGTATTTT
J gene: TRBJ1-1; clone size: .; V gene: TRBV19; D gene: TRBD1; CDR3 protein: CASSTGQVGTEAFF; CDR3 DNA: TGTGCCAGTAGTACCGGACAGGTTGGCACTGAAGCTTTCTTT
J gene: TRBJ2-2; clone size: .; V gene: TRBV2; D gene: .; CDR3 protein: CASSDFETGELFF; CDR3 DNA: TGTGCCAGCAGTGATTTCGAGACCGGGGAGCTGTTTTTT
J gene: TRBJ2-7; clone size: .; V gene: TRBV3-1/TRBV3-2; D gene: .; CDR3 protein: CASSQGRGRSSYEQYF; CDR3 DNA: TGTGCCAGCAGCCAAGGGCGGGGCAGGAGCTCCTACGAGCAGTACTTC
J gene: TRBJ2-2; clone size: .; V gene: TRBV7-9; D gene: .; CDR3 protein: CASSLVATTGELFF; CDR3 DNA: TGTGCCAGCAGCTTAGTCGCGACCACCGGGGAGCTGTTTTTT
J gene: TRBJ2-5; clone size: .; V gene: TRBV3-1/TRBV3-2; D gene: .; CDR3 protein: CASSHLQETQYF; CDR3 DNA: TGTGCCAGCAGCCACCTCCAAGAGACCCAGTACTTC
J gene: TRBJ2-5; clone size: .; V gene: TRBV28; D gene: TRBD2; CDR3 protein: CATHLSEGGMGQETQYF; CDR3 DNA: TGTGCCACCCATCTAAGTGAGGGAGGGATGGGGCAAGAGACCCAGTACTTC
J gene: TRBJ2-3; clone size: .; V gene: TRBV2; D gene: .; CDR3 protein: CASNHGVDTQYF; CDR3 DNA: TGTGCCAGCAATCACGGGGTAGATACGCAGTATTTT
J gene: TRBJ2-3; clone size: .; V gene: TRBV5-6; D gene: TRBD2; CDR3 protein: CASSLDGDYGTDTQYF; CDR3 DNA: TGTGCCAGCAGCTTGGACGGGGACTATGGCACAGATACGCAGTATTTT
J gene: TRBJ1-3; clone size: .; V gene: TRBV30; D gene: .; CDR3 protein: CAWSRGSGNTIYF; CDR3 DNA: TGTGCCTGGAGTCGGGGATCTGGAAACACCATATATTTT
J gene: TRBJ2-3; clone size: .; V gene: TRBV24-1; D gene: .; CDR3 protein: CATTDGRGDTDTQYF; CDR3 DNA: TGTGCCACCACCGACGGTAGGGGAGACACAGATACGCAGTATTTT
J gene: TRBJ2-1; clone size: .; V gene: TRBV5-1; D gene: TRBD1; CDR3 protein: CASSLGTKTGDFTEQFF; CDR3 DNA: TGCGCCAGCAGCTTGGGGACCAAGACAGGGGACTTCACTGAGCAGTTCTTC
J gene: TRBJ2-7; clone size: once; V gene: TRBV4-3; D gene: TRBD2; CDR3 protein: CASSQDTSGNAYEQYF; CDR3 DNA: TGCGCCAGCAGCCAAGACACTAGCGGGAACGCCTACGAGCAGTACTTC
J gene: TRBJ2-5; clone size: .; V gene: TRBV5-4; D gene: .; CDR3 protein: CASSFYQGQETQYF; CDR3 DNA: TGTGCCAGCAGCTTTTATCAGGGGCAAGAGACCCAGTACTTC
J gene: TRBJ2-5; clone size: .; V gene: TRBV15; D gene: .; CDR3 protein: CATSRSAWNQETQYF; CDR3 DNA: TGTGCCACCAGCAGATCCGCTTGGAATCAAGAGACCCAGTACTTC